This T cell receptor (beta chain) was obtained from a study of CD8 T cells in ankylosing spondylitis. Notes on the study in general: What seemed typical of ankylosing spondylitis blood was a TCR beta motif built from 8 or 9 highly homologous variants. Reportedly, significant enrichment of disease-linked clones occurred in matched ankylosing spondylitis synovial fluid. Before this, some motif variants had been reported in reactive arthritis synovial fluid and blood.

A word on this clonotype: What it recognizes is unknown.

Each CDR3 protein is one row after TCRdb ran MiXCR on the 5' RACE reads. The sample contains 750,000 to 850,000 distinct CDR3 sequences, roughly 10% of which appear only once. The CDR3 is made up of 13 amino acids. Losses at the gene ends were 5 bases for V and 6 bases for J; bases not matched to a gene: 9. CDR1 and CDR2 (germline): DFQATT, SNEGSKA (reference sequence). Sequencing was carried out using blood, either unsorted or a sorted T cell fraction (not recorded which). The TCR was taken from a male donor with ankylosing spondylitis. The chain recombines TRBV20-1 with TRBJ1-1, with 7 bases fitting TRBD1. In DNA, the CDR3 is TGCAGTGCTCCTCTCTTTGACAGGGCTGAAGCTTTCTTT. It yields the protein CSAPLFDRAEAFF.